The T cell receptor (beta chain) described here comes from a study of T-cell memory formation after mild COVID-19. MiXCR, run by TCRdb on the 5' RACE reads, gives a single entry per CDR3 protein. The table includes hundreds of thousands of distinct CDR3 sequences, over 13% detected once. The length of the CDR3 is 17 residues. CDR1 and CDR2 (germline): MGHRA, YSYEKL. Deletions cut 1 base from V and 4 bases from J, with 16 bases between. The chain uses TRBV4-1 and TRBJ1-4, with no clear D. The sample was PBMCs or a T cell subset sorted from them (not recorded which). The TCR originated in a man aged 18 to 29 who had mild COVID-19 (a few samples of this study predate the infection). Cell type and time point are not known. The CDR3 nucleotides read TGCGCCAGCAGCCAAGCCCCGTTGCCAGAAGTTAATGAAAAACTGTTTTTT. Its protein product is CASSQAPLPEVNEKLFF.